One sample yielded the 13 T cell receptor beta chains listed below, sequenced in a study of blood T cell repertoires in COVID-19. TCRdb keeps only in-frame clones here, not all; method: immunoSEQ multiplex PCR. The data hold about 94,000 clones, with around 80% observed a single time. The specimen sequenced was peripheral blood. The source is a human donor in a cohort sampled during active COVID-19.

J is TRBJ2-2 and V is TRBV4-3; 9 positions match TRBD2. The trim removed 0 bases at V and 9 bases at J, leaving 8 bases unmatched. Germline V gene lookup returns CDR1 LGHNA and CDR2 YSLEER. The CDR3 has 16 amino acids. CDR3 DNA sequence: TGCGCCAGCAGCCAAGATCCTCTAGCGGGATCTCGGGAGCTGTTTTTT. This gives the protein CASSQDPLAGSRELFF.

V usage is TRBV30 and J usage is TRBJ2-7; no definite D call. The CDR3 spans 12 residues. Germline lookup yields CDR1 GTSNPN and CDR2 SVGIG (reference sequence). Trimming left V 0 bases short and J 4 bases short, with 7 bases between. In DNA form, the CDR3 reads TGTGCCTGGAGTGTAGTGGAGTACGAGCAGTACTTC. Residues: CAWSVVEYEQYF. Based on the CDR3 plus reference TRBV30 and TRBJ2-7, the full variable domain is SQTIHQWPATLVQPVGSPLSLECTVEGTSNPNLYWYRQAAGRGLQLLFYSVGIGQISSEVPQNLSASRPQDRQFILSSKKLLLSDSGFYLCAWSVVEYEQYFGPGTRLTVT.

The CDR3 region is CASRLHDSEQYF. In nucleotides, the CDR3 is TGTGCCAGCAGATTACACGACAGCGAGCAGTACTTC. The rearrangement uses TRBV28 and TRBJ2-7; maybe TRBD1 (5 bases). The CDR3 contains 12 residues. Germline loops: CDR1 MDHEN, CDR2 SYDVKM. V was pared by 6 bases and J by 6 bases, with 12 bases between.

The rearrangement links TRBV29-1 to TRBJ1-3; D unclear. Looked up from germline, CDR1 is SQVTM and CDR2 is ANQGSEA. The V and J ends lost 3 bases and 2 bases respectively, with 5 bases between them. The CDR3 is 12 amino acids. The CDR3 nucleotides read TGCAGCGTTGACAGTCCTGGAAACACCATATATTTT. Translated: CSVDSPGNTIYF. Looking up the rest from reference TRBV29-1 and TRBJ1-3 gives the full variable domain: SAVISQKPSRDICQRGTSLTIQCQVDSQVTMMFWYRQQPGQSLTLIATANQGSEATYESGFVIDKFPISRPNLTFSTLTVSNMSPEDSSIYLCSVDSPGNTIYFGEGSWLTVV.

J is TRBJ2-5 and V is TRBV7-3, with D possibly being TRBD2 (6 bases). CDR1 SGHTA and CDR2 FQGTGA come from the germline V gene. Trimming took 3 bases from V and 5 from J, leaving 13 bases between them. CDR3 length equals 14 residues. The CDR3 coding sequence is TGTGCCAGCAGCTTGGGACTGCTGCCGGAGACCCAGTACTTC. Its protein product is CASSLGLLPETQYF.

CDR3 DNA: TGTGCCAGCAGCCAAGATATGGGGCTAGCGGACTACAATGAGCAGTTCTTC. Amino acids: CASSQDMGLADYNEQFF. The V gene is TRBV14, the J gene TRBJ2-1; 7 positions match TRBD2. Germline-derived CDR1 and CDR2 are SGHDN and FVKESK. After removal of 0 bases from V and 3 bases from J, the junction contained 8 bases not matched to a gene. This CDR3 has 17 residues.

V is TRBV5-4 and J is TRBJ1-3; a possible D gene is TRBD1 (5 bases). The germline V gene has CDR1 SGHNT and CDR2 YYREEE (reference sequence). The CDR3 has 15 amino acids. V lost 3 bases, J lost 0 bases, and 10 bases lay in between. The CDR3 coding sequence is TGTGCCAGCAGCTACCGGACAACCTCTGGAAACACCATATATTTT. The encoded protein is CASSYRTTSGNTIYF.

V usage is TRBV4-3 and J usage is TRBJ1-1; no firm D call. The CDR3 length is 14 residues. With 4 bases removed from V and 0 bases from J, the gap between germline ends came to 9 bases. CDR1 is LGHNA and CDR2 is YSLEER in the germline V gene. This CDR3 reads CASSPQPMNTEAFF. CDR3 DNA sequence: TGCGCCAGCAGCCCCCAACCTATGAACACTGAAGCTTTCTTT.

The chain couples TRBV19 to TRBJ2-5; D is possibly TRBD1 (6 bases). The V end was cut by 0 bases, the J end by 1 base, with 12 bases between. The CDR3 spans 16 residues. Germline CDR1 and CDR2: LNHDA and SQIVND (reference sequence). CDR3 amino acids: CASSIDAGVFQETQYF. The DNA of the CDR3 is TGTGCCAGTAGTATAGATGCAGGGGTTTTCCAAGAGACCCAGTACTTC.

The rearrangement joins TRBV28 to TRBJ2-5, with a possible D match to TRBD2 (7 bases). The CDR3 is 14 amino acids. Germline V gives CDR1 MDHEN, CDR2 SYDVKM. Trimming left V 4 bases short and J 2 bases short, with 11 bases between. The CDR3 protein is CASSWGGSQETQYF. DNA for the CDR3: TGTGCCAGCAGTTGGGGGGGCTCACAAGAGACCCAGTACTTC.

A few counts support this clone. The chain has TRBV19 and TRBJ1-5; D ambiguous. The length of the CDR3 is 14 residues. The V end lost 7 bases, the J end lost 0 bases, and 10 bases lay between the germline ends. Germline loops: CDR1 LNHDA, CDR2 SQIVND (reference sequence). CDR3 in DNA: TGTGCCAGTAATCTACGAGATAGCAATCAGCCCCAGCATTTT. It is translated as CASNLRDSNQPQHF.

V usage is TRBV6-2 or TRBV6-3 and J usage is TRBJ2-1; 13 nucleotides agree with TRBD2. Germline CDR1 and CDR2: MNHEY and SVGEGT. The V segment lost 6 bases and the J segment 8 bases; nucleotides outside the gene matches: 7. The CDR3 is 15 residues long. Here the CDR3 DNA reads TGTGCCAGCAGCCTGGGGACTAGCGGGAAACATGAGCAGTTCTTC. Translating it yields CASSLGTSGKHEQFF.

This chain connects TRBV6-2 or TRBV6-3 to TRBJ2-5; a possible D gene is TRBD1 (6 bases). V was clipped by 0 bases and J by 5 bases, with 13 bases between them. The V gene's germline CDR1 is MNHEY and CDR2 SVGEGT. The CDR3 consists of 15 residues. CDR3 sequence reads: CASSYSSTRGETQYF. The CDR3 region has the DNA TGTGCCAGCAGTTACTCGAGCACCAGGGGCGAGACCCAGTACTTC.